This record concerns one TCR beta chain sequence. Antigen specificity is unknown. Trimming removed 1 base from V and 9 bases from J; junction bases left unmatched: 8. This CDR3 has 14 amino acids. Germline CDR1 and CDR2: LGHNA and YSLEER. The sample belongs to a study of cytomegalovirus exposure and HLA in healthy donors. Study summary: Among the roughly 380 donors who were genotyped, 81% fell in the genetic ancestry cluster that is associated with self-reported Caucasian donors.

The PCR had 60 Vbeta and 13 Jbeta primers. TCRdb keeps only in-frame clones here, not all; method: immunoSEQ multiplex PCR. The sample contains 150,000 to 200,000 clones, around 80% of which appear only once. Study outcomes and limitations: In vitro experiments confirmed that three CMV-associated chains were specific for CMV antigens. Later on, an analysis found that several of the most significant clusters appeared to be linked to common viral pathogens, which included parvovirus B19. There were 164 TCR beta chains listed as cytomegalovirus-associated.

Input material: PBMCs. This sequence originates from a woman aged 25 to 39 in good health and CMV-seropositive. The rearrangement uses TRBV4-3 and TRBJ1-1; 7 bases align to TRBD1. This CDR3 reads CASSQVRGGAKAFF. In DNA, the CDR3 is TGCGCCAGCAGCCAAGTTCGAGGGGGCGCGAAAGCTTTCTTT.